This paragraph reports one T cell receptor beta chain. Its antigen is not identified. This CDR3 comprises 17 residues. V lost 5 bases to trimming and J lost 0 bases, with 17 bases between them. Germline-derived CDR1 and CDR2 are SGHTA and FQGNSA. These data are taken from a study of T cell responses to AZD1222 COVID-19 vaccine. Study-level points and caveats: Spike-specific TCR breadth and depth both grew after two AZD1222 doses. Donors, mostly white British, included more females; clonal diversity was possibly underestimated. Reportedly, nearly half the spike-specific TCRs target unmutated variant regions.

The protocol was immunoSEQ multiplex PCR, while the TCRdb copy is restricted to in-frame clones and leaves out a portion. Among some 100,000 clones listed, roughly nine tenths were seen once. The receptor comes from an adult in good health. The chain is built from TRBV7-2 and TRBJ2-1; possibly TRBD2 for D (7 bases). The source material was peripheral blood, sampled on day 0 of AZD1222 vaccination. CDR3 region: CASSRGAGRSSYNEQFF. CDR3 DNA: TGTGCCAGCAGCCGGGGGGCCGGGAGGAGCTCCTACAATGAGCAGTTCTTC.